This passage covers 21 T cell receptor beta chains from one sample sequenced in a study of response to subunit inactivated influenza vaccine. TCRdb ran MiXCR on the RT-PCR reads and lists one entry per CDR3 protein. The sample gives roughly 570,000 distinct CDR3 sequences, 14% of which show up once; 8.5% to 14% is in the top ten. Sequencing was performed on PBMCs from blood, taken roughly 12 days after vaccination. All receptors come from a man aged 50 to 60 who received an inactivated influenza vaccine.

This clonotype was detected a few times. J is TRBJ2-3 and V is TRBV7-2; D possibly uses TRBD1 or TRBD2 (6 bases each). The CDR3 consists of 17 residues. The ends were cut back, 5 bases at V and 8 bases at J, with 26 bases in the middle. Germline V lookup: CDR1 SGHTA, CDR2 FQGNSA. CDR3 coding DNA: TGTGCCAGCAGCCCTCCACTGGGGGCGGCCGGGGGTGGTACGCAGTATTTT. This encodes CASSPPLGAAGGGTQYF.

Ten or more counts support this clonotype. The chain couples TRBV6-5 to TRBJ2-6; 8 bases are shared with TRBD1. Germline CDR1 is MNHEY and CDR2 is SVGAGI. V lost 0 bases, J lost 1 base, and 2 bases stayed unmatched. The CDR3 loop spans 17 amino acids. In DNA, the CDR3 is TGTGCCAGCAGTTACTCTAGGACAGGGTCTGGGGCCAACGTCCTGACTTTC. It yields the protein CASSYSRTGSGANVLTF.

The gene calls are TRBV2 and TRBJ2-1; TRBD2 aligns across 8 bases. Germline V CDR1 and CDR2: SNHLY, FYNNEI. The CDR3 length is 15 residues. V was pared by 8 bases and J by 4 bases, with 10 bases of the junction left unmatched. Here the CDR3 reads CASLRASGRYNEQFF. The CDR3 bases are TGTGCCAGCCTCCGGGCCAGCGGGAGATACAATGAGCAGTTCTTC.

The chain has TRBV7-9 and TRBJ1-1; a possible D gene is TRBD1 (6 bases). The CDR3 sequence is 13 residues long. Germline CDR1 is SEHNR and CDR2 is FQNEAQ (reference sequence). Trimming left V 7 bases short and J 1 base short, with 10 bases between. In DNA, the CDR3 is TGTGCCAGCACCCAGGGGTCGAACACTGAAGCTTTCTTT. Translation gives CASTQGSNTEAFF.

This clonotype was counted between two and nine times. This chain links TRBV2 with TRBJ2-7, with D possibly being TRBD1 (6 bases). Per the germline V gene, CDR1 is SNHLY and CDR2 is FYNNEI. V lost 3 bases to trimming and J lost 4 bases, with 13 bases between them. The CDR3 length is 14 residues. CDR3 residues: CASSDGQPWYEQYF. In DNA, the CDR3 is TGTGCCAGCAGTGATGGACAGCCCTGGTACGAGCAGTACTTC.

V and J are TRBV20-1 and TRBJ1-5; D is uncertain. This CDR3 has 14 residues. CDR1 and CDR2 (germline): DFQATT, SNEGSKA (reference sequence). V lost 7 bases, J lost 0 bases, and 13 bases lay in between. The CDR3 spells CSVPTRYSNQPQHF. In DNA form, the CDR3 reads TGCAGTGTTCCCACGAGATATAGCAATCAGCCCCAGCATTTT.

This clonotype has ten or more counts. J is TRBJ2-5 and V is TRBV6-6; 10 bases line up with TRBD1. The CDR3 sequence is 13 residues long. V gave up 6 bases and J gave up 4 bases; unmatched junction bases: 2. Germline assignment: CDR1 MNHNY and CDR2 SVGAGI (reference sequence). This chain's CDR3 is CASSRDRGETQYF. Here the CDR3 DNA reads TGTGCCAGCAGCCGGGACAGGGGAGAGACCCAGTACTTC.

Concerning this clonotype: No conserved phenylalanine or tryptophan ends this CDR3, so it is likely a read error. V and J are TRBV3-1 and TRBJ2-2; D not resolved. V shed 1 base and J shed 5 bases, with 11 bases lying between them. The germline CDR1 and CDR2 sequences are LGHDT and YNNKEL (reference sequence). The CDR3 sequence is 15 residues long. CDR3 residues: CASSQALGWTGELFS. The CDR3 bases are TGTGCCAGCAGCCAAGCTCTGGGGTGGACCGGGGAGCTGTTTTCT.

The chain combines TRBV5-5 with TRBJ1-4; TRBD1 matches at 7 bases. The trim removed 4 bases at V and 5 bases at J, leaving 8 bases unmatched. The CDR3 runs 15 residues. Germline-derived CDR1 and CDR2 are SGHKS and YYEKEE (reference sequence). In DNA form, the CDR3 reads TGTGCCAGCAGCGTATCCGGGACAGCAAATGAAAAACTGTTTTTT. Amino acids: CASSVSGTANEKLFF.

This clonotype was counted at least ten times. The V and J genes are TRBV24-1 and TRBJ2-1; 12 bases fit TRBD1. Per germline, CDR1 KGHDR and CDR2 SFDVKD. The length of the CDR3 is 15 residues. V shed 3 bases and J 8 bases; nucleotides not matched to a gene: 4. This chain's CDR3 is CATSDLGQGADEQFF. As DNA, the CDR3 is TGTGCCACCAGTGATCTGGGACAGGGGGCGGATGAGCAGTTCTTC.

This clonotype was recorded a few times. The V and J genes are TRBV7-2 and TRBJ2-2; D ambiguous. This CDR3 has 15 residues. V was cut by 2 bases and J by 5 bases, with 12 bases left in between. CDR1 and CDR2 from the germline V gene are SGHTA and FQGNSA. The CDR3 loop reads CASSLRLLGTGELFF. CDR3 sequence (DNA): TGTGCCAGCAGCTTACGTCTTCTTGGAACCGGGGAGCTGTTTTTT.

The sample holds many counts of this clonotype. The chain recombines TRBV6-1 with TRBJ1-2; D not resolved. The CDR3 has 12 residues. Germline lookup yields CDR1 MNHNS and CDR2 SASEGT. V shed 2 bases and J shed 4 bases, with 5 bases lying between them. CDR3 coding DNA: TGTGCCAGCAGTGAATATGGCTATGGCTACACCTTC. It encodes CASSEYGYGYTF.

Here the CDR3 reads CASSQGTGLTPLHF. The CDR3 bases are TGTGCCAGCAGCCAAGGGACGGGGCTAACACCCCTCCACTTT. V is TRBV3-1 and J is TRBJ1-6, with TRBD1 as a possible D gene (5 bases). CDR3 length equals 14 residues. The germline V and J ends were trimmed by 1 base and 11 bases, with 12 bases remaining between them. CDR1 and CDR2 from the germline V gene are LGHDT and YNNKEL (reference sequence).

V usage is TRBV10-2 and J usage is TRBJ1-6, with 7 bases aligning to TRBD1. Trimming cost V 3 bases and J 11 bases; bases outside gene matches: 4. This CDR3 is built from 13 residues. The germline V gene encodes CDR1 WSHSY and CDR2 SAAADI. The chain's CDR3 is CASSDPGGPPLHF. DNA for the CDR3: TGCGCCAGCAGTGATCCAGGGGGACCACCCCTCCACTTT.

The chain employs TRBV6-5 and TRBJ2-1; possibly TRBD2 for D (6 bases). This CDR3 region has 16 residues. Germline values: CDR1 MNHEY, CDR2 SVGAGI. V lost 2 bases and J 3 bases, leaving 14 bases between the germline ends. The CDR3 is CASSYGGLQYYNEQFF. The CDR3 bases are TGTGCCAGCAGTTACGGAGGGCTGCAATACTACAATGAGCAGTTCTTC.

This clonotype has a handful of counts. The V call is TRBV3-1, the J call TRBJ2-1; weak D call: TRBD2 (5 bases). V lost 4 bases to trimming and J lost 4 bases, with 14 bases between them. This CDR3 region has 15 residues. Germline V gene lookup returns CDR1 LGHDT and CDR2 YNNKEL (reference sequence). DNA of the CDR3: TGTGCCAGCAGCCGCGGAGCTCGGGGTTACAATGAGCAGTTCTTC. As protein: CASSRGARGYNEQFF.

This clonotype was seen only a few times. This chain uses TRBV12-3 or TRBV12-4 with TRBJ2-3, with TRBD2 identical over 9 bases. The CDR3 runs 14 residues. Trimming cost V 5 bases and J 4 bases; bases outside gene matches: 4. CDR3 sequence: CASSQRLAADTQYF. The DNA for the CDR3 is TGTGCCAGCAGTCAACGACTAGCGGCAGATACGCAGTATTTT.

CDR3 sequence reads: CAISESVRAGDGYTF. In DNA, the CDR3 is TGTGCCATCAGTGAGTCGGTGAGGGCAGGTGATGGCTACACCTTC. J is TRBJ1-2 and V is TRBV10-3, with D unclear. CDR3 length: 15 residues. Trimming pared 0 bases from V and 6 bases from J, leaving 14 bases between. Germline CDR1 is ENHRY and CDR2 is SYGVKD.

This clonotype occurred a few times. The chain's CDR3 is CSAREPGHHLANYGYTF. The CDR3 nucleotides read TGCAGTGCTAGAGAGCCGGGACATCATTTAGCTAACTATGGCTACACCTTC. The rearrangement uses TRBV20-1 and TRBJ1-2, with D maybe TRBD1 (6 bases). This CDR3 is 17 amino acids long. Trimming left V 0 bases short and J 0 bases short, with 17 bases between. The germline V gene has CDR1 DFQATT and CDR2 SNEGSKA (reference sequence).

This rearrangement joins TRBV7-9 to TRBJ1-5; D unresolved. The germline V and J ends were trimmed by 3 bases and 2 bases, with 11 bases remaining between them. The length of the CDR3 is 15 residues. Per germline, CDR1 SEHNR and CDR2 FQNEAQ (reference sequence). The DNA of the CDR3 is TGTGCCAGCAGCTTTGAAGGTTCGGGCAATCAGCCCCAGCATTTT. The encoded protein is CASSFEGSGNQPQHF.

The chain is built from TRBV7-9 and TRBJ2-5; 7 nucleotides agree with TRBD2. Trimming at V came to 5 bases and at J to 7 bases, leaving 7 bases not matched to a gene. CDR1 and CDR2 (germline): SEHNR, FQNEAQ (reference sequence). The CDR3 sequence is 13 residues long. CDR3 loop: CASSPGLDLTQYF. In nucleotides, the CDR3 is TGTGCCAGCAGCCCCGGACTAGATTTGACCCAGTACTTC.